This TCR beta chain stems from a study of Ad26.COV2.S vaccination and SARS-CoV-2 variants. The CDR3 contains 16 residues. Germline V gene data show CDR1 as SGHAT and CDR2 as FQNNGV. V was clipped by 4 bases and J by 0 bases, with 10 bases between them. Documented treatment: roughly 18 received Ad26.COV2.S at low or high dose, single or two shots; a few received placebo; per-sample allocation not given. Day 63 after the first injection of vaccine or placebo was the sampling time. Profiled with immunoSEQ multiplex PCR; TCRdb holds only in-frame clones, not every one. The data show approximately 450,000 clones, with 75% to 95% seen just once and less than 15% held by the top ten.

The receptor's source is a person aged 18 to 65 who received the Ad26.COV2.S COVID-19 vaccine or a placebo. Here the sequenced sample was peripheral blood, taken in a trial of Ad26.COV2.S vaccine versus placebo. V gene TRBV11-2 combines with J gene TRBJ2-6, with D possibly TRBD2 on 6 matching bases. The CDR3 DNA reads as TGTGCCAGCAGCTCTGGGACTTTCTCTGGGGCCAACGTCCTGACTTTC. Translating it yields CASSSGTFSGANVLTF.